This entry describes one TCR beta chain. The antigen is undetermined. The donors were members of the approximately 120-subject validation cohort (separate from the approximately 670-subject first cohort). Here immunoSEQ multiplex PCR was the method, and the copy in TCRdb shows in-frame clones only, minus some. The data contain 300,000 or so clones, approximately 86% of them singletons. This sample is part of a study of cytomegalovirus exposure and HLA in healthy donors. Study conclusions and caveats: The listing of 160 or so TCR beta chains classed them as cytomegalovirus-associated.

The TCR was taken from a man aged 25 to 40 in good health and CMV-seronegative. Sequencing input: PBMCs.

The CDR3: CASSLQFTGELFF. The CDR3 nucleotides are TGTGCCAGCAGCTTGCAGTTCACCGGGGAGCTGTTTTTT. This chain links TRBV7-6 with TRBJ2-2; no clear D gene. Germline V gene data show CDR1 as SGHVS and CDR2 as FNYEAQ. Trimming cost V 3 bases and J 4 bases, with 6 bases left between them. CDR3 length equals 13 residues.